What follows are 30 T cell receptor beta chains derived from one specimen sequenced in a study of spatial heterogeneity in lung cancer. Study-level points and caveats: The number of expanded tumor alpha and beta chains correlated with mutation number.

The antigens of these receptors remain unknown. TCRdb used MiXCR to reprocess the 5' RACE reads, holding one entry per CDR3 protein. This table has 20,000 to 30,000 distinct CDR3 sequences, approximately 9% appearing once. Time point given: sample taken at primary tumor resection. The sample here was lung tumor tissue, taken at surgery. The receptors originated from a male donor with early-stage non-small cell lung cancer.

This clonotype was recorded at least ten times. The chain joins TRBV20-1 to TRBJ2-5; D remains ambiguous. This CDR3 is built from 10 residues. V was pared by 5 bases and J by 7 bases, with 8 bases between. The germline V gene has CDR1 DFQATT and CDR2 SNEGSKA (reference sequence). The CDR3 DNA sequence: TGCAGTGCTGGGCCCGGGACCCAGTACTTC. Protein: CSAGPGTQYF.

This clonotype has ten or more counts. The CDR3 DNA sequence: TGTGCCAGCAGCTTAACTCACAGGGATACTGAAGCTTTCTTT. Protein product: CASSLTHRDTEAFF. The chain links TRBV7-9 to TRBJ1-1; D may be TRBD1 (6 bases). Germline V gene data show CDR1 as SEHNR and CDR2 as FQNEAQ (reference sequence). Between the trimmed V and J ends, which lost 2 bases and 5 bases, there was a span of 12 bases. The CDR3 sequence is 14 residues long.

This clonotype has more than one count but fewer than ten. V gene TRBV28 combines with J gene TRBJ2-7; TRBD2 matches 7 bases. Germline assignment: CDR1 MDHEN and CDR2 SYDVKM. The V segment lost 6 bases and the J segment 5 bases; nucleotides outside the gene matches: 7. CDR3 length: 13 amino acids. This CDR3 reads CASSGGSLDEQYF. The CDR3 region has the DNA TGTGCCAGCAGCGGCGGGAGTTTAGACGAGCAGTACTTC.

The table lists this clonotype with many counts. The chain is built from TRBV5-6 and TRBJ2-3, with D maybe TRBD2 (7 bases). The CDR3 spans 18 residues. Germline V lookup: CDR1 SGHDT, CDR2 YYEEEE. V was pared by 2 bases and J by 1 base, with 20 bases between. The CDR3 is CASSFYRVRDYRTDTQYF. The CDR3 region has the DNA TGTGCCAGCAGCTTTTACAGGGTTCGGGACTACCGCACAGATACGCAGTATTTT.

By share, this clonotype ranks as medium-sized. V is TRBV29-1 and J is TRBJ2-6; D gene unclear. The germline V and J ends were trimmed by 4 bases and 1 base, with 14 bases remaining between them. This CDR3 comprises 16 residues. Germline values: CDR1 SQVTM, CDR2 ANQGSEA. CDR3: CSVVSLKRSGANVLTF. The DNA for the CDR3 is TGCAGCGTTGTGAGCCTTAAGAGATCTGGGGCCAACGTCCTGACTTTC.

To note about this clonotype: This could be a read error, since a much larger clone is one nucleotide away. The chain employs TRBV29-1 and TRBJ1-1, with 7 nucleotides matching TRBD1. Losses at the gene ends were 5 bases for V and 6 bases for J; bases not matched to a gene: 9. The CDR3 is 13 amino acids. Germline V gene data show CDR1 as SQVTM and CDR2 as ANQGSEA. The CDR3 here is CSVSRGRIAEAFF. The CDR3 DNA follows: TGCAGCGTTTCTAGGGGGCGAATCGCTGAAGCTTTCTTT.

CDR3 nucleotides: TGTGCCAGCAGCTTTCCCCCCGTTATTGGGCAGCCCCAGCATTTT. Protein sequence: CASSFPPVIGQPQHF. V is TRBV5-8 and J is TRBJ1-5; unclear D gene. V gave up 2 bases and J gave up 7 bases, with 16 bases separating them. Germline lookup yields CDR1 SGHTS and CDR2 YDEGEE. This CDR3 is 15 amino acids long. The variable domain in full, completed from reference TRBV5-8 and TRBJ1-5, reads EAGVTQSPTHLIKTRGQQATLRCSPISGHTSVYWYQQALGLGLQFLLWYDEGEERNRGNFPPRFSGRQFPNYSSELNVNALELEDSALYLCASSFPPVIGQPQHFGDGTRLSIL.

This clonotype was seen many times. The chain links TRBV19 to TRBJ1-5; 10 nucleotides agree with TRBD1. The CDR3 runs to 15 residues. Losses at the gene ends were 8 bases for V and 6 bases for J; bases not matched to a gene: 10. Germline V gives CDR1 LNHDA, CDR2 SQIVND (reference sequence). In DNA, the CDR3 is TGTGCCAGTGGCAACCCGGGACAGGGGTTTCAGCCCCAGCATTTT. This codes for CASGNPGQGFQPQHF.

This clonotype occurred many times. The rearrangement uses TRBV7-2 and TRBJ1-6; D may be TRBD1 (6 bases). Germline CDR1 and CDR2: SGHTA and FQGNSA. This CDR3 spans 13 amino acids. V lost 1 base to trimming and J lost 10 bases, with 8 bases between them. The CDR3 DNA follows: TGTGCCAGCAGCTTAGTTGGGGGCTCACCCCTCCACTTT. Residues: CASSLVGGSPLHF.

This clonotype was seen more than once but under ten times. The chain is built from TRBV29-1 and TRBJ2-5, with TRBD2 as a possible D gene (5 bases). The germline CDR1 and CDR2 sequences are SQVTM and ANQGSEA. Trimming left V 6 bases short and J 1 base short, with 9 bases between. CDR3 size: 12 residues. The chain's CDR3 is CSVGVGQETQYF. CDR3 sequence (DNA): TGCAGCGTCGGGGTGGGCCAAGAGACCCAGTACTTC.

The CDR3 spells CASSLGSAAQETQYF. The CDR3 DNA reads as TGCGCCAGCAGCTTGGGCAGCGCTGCACAAGAGACCCAGTACTTC. The chain carries TRBV5-1 and TRBJ2-5; D is uncertain. This CDR3 is 15 amino acids long. Trimming removed 0 bases from V and 2 bases from J, with 11 bases in between. Germline CDR1 SGHRS, CDR2 YFSETQ.

This clonotype was observed a few times. This chain joins TRBV2 and TRBJ2-2; D unresolved. The germline V gene has CDR1 SNHLY and CDR2 FYNNEI. The CDR3 extends over 12 amino acids. Trimming cost V 6 bases and J 3 bases, with 5 bases left between them. Written as DNA, the CDR3 is TGTGCCAGCAGCGTGGACACCGGGGAGCTGTTTTTT. It is translated as CASSVDTGELFF.

This clonotype appeared many times. The chain is built from TRBV7-6 and TRBJ2-1; 7 nucleotides align to TRBD1. This CDR3 is 15 amino acids long. V lost 4 bases and J lost 0; bases outside the gene matches: 3. CDR1 is SGHVS, CDR2 FNYEAQ, per germline. Here the CDR3 DNA reads TGTGCCAGCAGCTCGGGGACAGCCTCCTACAATGAGCAGTTCTTC. Translated, it gives CASSSGTASYNEQFF.

Ten or more counts support this clonotype. This chain links TRBV5-1 with TRBJ2-3; 13 bases align to TRBD2. The trim removed 0 bases at V and 3 bases at J, leaving 4 bases unmatched. The CDR3 is 17 amino acids. CDR1 and CDR2 from the germline V gene are SGHRS and YFSETQ. The CDR3 DNA reads as TGCGCCAGCAGCTTGGGACTAGCGGGAGGAAGGACAGATACGCAGTATTTT. Translation: CASSLGLAGGRTDTQYF.

This clonotype appeared many times. The chain recombines TRBV7-2 with TRBJ2-3, with TRBD2 matching over 10 bases. The CDR3 has 15 amino acids. J lost 6 bases, V lost 5 bases, and 8 bases had no gene match. Germline-derived CDR1 and CDR2 are SGHTA and FQGNSA. CDR3 sequence (DNA): TGTGCCAGCAGCAGTAGCGGGAGGAGCCCGGATACGCAGTATTTT. Amino acids: CASSSSGRSPDTQYF.

This clonotype was recorded at least ten times. This chain connects TRBV29-1 to TRBJ1-1; no clear D. Germline lookup yields CDR1 SQVTM and CDR2 ANQGSEA. CDR3 length equals 13 residues. V lost 6 bases and J 1 base, leaving 12 bases between the germline ends. In DNA, the CDR3 is TGCAGCGTCAGCACAATCTCGAACACTGAAGCTTTCTTT. This translates into CSVSTISNTEAFF.

This clonotype was counted ten times or more. The rearrangement joins TRBV30 to TRBJ1-6; possible D gene TRBD1, 6 bases. The CDR3 consists of 15 residues. V lost 2 bases, J lost 9 bases, and 17 bases lay in between. The germline V gene has CDR1 GTSNPN and CDR2 SVGIG (reference sequence). Written as DNA, the CDR3 is TGTGCCTGGAGTCCTACACAGGGTAGTGTTTCACCCCTCCACTTT. Translated: CAWSPTQGSVSPLHF.

This clonotype was counted ten times or more. V and J are TRBV7-3 and TRBJ2-3; D unresolved. The CDR3 is 15 amino acids. The V gene lost 2 bases and the J gene lost 7 bases, with 16 bases spanning the gap. CDR1 and CDR2 (germline): SGHTA, FQGTGA. The chain's CDR3 is CASSLFRAQVYTQYF. The CDR3 bases are TGTGCCAGCAGCTTATTTCGGGCTCAAGTGTATACGCAGTATTTT.

The sample holds many counts of this clonotype. V usage is TRBV12-3 or TRBV12-4 and J usage is TRBJ2-3, with 8 bases fitting TRBD2. V trimming: 6 bases; J trimming: 4 bases; junction bases outside the gene matches: 12. The CDR3 loop spans 16 amino acids. This chain's CDR3 is CASSRRPGLVADTQYF. CDR3 nucleotides: TGTGCCAGCAGCCGCCGCCCGGGACTAGTGGCAGATACGCAGTATTTT.

With regard to this clonotype: A much larger clone lies a single base off, so this may be a read error. CDR3 protein: CRARKQGDQPQHF. The CDR3 DNA sequence: TGCAGAGCTAGAAAACAGGGCGATCAGCCCCAGCATTTT. This chain joins TRBV20-1 and TRBJ1-5, with TRBD1 as a possible D gene (6 bases). Germline CDR1 and CDR2: DFQATT and SNEGSKA (reference sequence). The CDR3 has 13 amino acids.

At least ten counts were recorded for this clonotype. The gene calls are TRBV7-9 and TRBJ1-4; tentatively, D is TRBD1 (6 bases). Germline lookup yields CDR1 SEHNR and CDR2 FQNEAQ (reference sequence). V dropped 6 bases and J dropped 8 bases, with 13 bases sitting between them. The CDR3 has 13 residues. The CDR3 here is CASRSTGPEKLFF. Here the CDR3 DNA reads TGTGCCAGCAGAAGTACAGGGCCCGAAAAACTGTTTTTT.

In its sample, this clonotype is medium-sized. The rearrangement joins TRBV28 to TRBJ2-7; D is tentatively TRBD1 or TRBD2 (5 bases each). Germline values: CDR1 MDHEN, CDR2 SYDVKM. V was pared by 2 bases and J by 1 base, with 12 bases between. The length of the CDR3 is 15 residues. Here the CDR3 DNA reads TGTGCCAGCAGTTTACTGGGGGTAGGGTCCTACGAGCAGTACTTC. The encoded protein is CASSLLGVGSYEQYF.

This clonotype was picked up many times. The chain carries TRBV29-1 and TRBJ2-7, with D possibly TRBD2 on 5 matching bases. The germline V gene encodes CDR1 SQVTM and CDR2 ANQGSEA. V lost 4 bases to trimming and J lost 2 bases, with 9 bases between them. CDR3 length equals 12 residues. Here the CDR3 reads CSVGWETYEQYF. CDR3 in DNA: TGCAGCGTTGGCTGGGAGACCTACGAGCAGTACTTC.

This clonotype is judged medium-sized (0.01 to 0.1%). The gene calls are TRBV29-1 and TRBJ1-1; TRBD1 might be the D (6 bases). Between the trimmed V and J ends, which lost 6 bases and 5 bases, there was a span of 19 bases. CDR3 size: 14 residues. Per germline, CDR1 SQVTM and CDR2 ANQGSEA. CDR3 residues: CSVGQSSGGTEAFF. For the CDR3, the DNA is TGCAGCGTCGGACAGAGTTCGGGAGGGACTGAAGCTTTCTTT.

This clonotype was picked up many times. The V gene is TRBV29-1, the J gene TRBJ1-2, with 9 bases aligning to TRBD1. The CDR3 length is 14 residues. The V gene's germline CDR1 is SQVTM and CDR2 ANQGSEA. V was clipped by 5 bases and J by 1 base; unmatched bases: 5. Here the CDR3 DNA reads TGCAGCGTTCAGGACAGGGGTAGTAACTATGGCTACACCTTC. It specifies CSVQDRGSNYGYTF. The variable domain in full, with the rest retrieved from reference TRBV29-1 and TRBJ1-2, is SAVISQKPSRDICQRGTSLTIQCQVDSQVTMMFWYRQQPGQSLTLIATANQGSEATYESGFVIDKFPISRPNLTFSTLTVSNMSPEDSSIYLCSVQDRGSNYGYTFGSGTRLTVV.

This clonotype was found many times. V is TRBV7-9 and J is TRBJ2-2; a weak D match, TRBD1 (5 bases). Germline CDR1 is SEHNR and CDR2 is FQNEAQ (reference sequence). The V gene lost 1 base and the J gene lost 6 bases, with 9 bases spanning the gap. CDR3 length equals 14 residues. The CDR3 nucleotides read TGTGCCAGCAGCTTAGTCCCAGGGTCCGGGGAGCTGTTTTTT. Protein product: CASSLVPGSGELFF.

The sample holds many counts of this clonotype. The rearrangement links TRBV19 to TRBJ2-2; D is perhaps TRBD1 (5 bases). The CDR3 is 12 amino acids. The V and J ends lost 4 bases and 8 bases respectively, with 8 bases between them. Germline V lookup: CDR1 LNHDA, CDR2 SQIVND (reference sequence). CDR3 nucleotides: TGTGCCAGTAGTACGCGACAGGGGGAGCTGTTTTTT. Amino acid sequence: CASSTRQGELFF.

In this sample, this clonotype turned up a few times. The rearrangement joins TRBV27 to TRBJ2-1; D is undetermined. The CDR3 consists of 14 residues. Deletions cut 3 bases from V and 7 bases from J, with 13 bases between. Germline CDR1 reads MNHEY; CDR2 reads SMNVEV (reference sequence). The CDR3 loop is CASSFLGPGNEQFF. As DNA, the CDR3 is TGTGCCAGCAGTTTTCTAGGGCCCGGTAATGAGCAGTTCTTC.

This clonotype was seen only a few times. The chain employs TRBV28 and TRBJ1-4, with 8 bases aligning to TRBD1. The CDR3 length is 15 residues. Losses at the gene ends were 6 bases for V and 7 bases for J; bases not matched to a gene: 10. CDR1 MDHEN and CDR2 SYDVKM come from the germline V gene. The CDR3 DNA sequence: TGTGCCAGCAGCCGTGGACAGGGTAATTCTGAAAAACTGTTTTTT. It translates to CASSRGQGNSEKLFF.

This clonotype was seen at least ten times. The chain employs TRBV28 and TRBJ2-4; unclear D gene. The CDR3 sequence is 16 residues long. V was clipped by 6 bases and J by 7 bases, with 22 bases between them. Germline loops: CDR1 MDHEN, CDR2 SYDVKM. The CDR3 sequence: CASSRKAVGSLNIQYF. CDR3 nucleotide sequence: TGTGCCAGCAGCAGGAAGGCAGTTGGGTCCCTGAACATTCAGTACTTC.